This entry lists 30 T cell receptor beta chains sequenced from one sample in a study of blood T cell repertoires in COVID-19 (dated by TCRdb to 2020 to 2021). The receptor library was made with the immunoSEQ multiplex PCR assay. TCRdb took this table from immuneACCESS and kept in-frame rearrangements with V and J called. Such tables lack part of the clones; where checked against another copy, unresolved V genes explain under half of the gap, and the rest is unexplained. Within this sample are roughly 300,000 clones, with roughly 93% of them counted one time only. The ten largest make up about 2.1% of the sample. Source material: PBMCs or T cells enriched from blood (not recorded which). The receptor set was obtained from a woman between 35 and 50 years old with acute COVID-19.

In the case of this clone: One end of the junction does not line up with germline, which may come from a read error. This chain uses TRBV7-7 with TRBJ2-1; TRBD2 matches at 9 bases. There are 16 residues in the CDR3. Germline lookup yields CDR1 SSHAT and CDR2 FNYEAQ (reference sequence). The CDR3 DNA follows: TGTGCTAGCAGCTTAGGTAGCGGGAGCTCCTACAATGAGCAGTTCTTC. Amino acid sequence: CASSLGSGSSYNEQFF.

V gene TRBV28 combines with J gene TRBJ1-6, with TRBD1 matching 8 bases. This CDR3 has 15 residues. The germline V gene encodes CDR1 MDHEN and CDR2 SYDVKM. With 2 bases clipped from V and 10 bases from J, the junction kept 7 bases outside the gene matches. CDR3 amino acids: CASSLRGQGASPLHF. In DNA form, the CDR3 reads TGTGCCAGCAGTTTAAGAGGGCAGGGGGCCTCACCCCTCCACTTT.

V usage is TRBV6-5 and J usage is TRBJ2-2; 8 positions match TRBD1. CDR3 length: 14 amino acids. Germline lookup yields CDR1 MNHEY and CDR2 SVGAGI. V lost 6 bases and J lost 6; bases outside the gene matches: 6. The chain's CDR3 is CASRFLQGAGELFF. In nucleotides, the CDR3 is TGTGCCAGCAGGTTCTTACAGGGGGCCGGGGAGCTGTTTTTT.

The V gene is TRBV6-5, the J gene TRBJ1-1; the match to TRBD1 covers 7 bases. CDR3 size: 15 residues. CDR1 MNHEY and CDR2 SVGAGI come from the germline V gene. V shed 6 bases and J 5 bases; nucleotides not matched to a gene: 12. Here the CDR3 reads CASSPTDRAWTEAFF. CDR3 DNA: TGTGCCAGCAGCCCAACCGACAGGGCTTGGACTGAAGCTTTCTTT.

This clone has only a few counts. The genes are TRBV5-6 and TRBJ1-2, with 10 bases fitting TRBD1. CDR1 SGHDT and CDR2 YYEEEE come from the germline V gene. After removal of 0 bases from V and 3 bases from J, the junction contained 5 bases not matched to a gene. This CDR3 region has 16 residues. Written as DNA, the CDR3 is TGTGCCAGCAGCTTGGATGGGACAGGGGTCCACTATGGCTACACCTTC. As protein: CASSLDGTGVHYGYTF.

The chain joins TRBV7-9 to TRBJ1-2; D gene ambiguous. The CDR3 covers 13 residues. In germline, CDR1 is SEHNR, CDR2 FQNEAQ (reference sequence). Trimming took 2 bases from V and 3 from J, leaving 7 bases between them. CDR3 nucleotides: TGTGCCAGCAGCTTACGAGAAGACTATGGCTACACCTTC. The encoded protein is CASSLREDYGYTF.

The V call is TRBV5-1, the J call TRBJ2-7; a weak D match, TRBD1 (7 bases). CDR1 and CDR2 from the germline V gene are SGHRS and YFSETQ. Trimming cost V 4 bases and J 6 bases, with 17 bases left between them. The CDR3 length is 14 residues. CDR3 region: CASSRGGTEAEQYF. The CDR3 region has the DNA TGCGCCAGCAGCAGGGGCGGGACAGAGGCCGAGCAGTACTTC.

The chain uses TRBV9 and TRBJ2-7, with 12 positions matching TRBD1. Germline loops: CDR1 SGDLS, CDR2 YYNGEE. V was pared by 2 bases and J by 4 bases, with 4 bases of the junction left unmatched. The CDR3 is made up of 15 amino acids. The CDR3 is CASSVRDRGPYEQYF. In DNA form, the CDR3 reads TGTGCCAGCAGCGTCCGGGACAGGGGGCCGTACGAGCAGTACTTC.

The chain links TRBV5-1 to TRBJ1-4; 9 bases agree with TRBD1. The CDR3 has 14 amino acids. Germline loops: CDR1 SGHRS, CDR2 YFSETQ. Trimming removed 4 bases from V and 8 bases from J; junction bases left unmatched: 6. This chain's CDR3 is CASSQQGAGEKLFF. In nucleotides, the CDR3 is TGCGCCAGCAGCCAACAGGGGGCAGGGGAAAAACTGTTTTTT.

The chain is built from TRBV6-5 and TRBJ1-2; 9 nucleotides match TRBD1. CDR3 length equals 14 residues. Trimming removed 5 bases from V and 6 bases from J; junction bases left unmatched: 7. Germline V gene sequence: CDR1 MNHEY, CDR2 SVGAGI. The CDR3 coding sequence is TGTGCCAGCAGTCCCTTTGACAGGGGGGATGGCTACACCTTC. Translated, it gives CASSPFDRGDGYTF.

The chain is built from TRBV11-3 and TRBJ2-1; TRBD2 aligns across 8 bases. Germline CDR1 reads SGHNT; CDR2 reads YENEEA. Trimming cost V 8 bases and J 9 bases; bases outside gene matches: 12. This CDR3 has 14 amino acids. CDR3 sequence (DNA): TGTGCCAGCGTGGCTAGCGGGTGGGTGGGTGAGCAGTTCTTC. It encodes CASVASGWVGEQFF.

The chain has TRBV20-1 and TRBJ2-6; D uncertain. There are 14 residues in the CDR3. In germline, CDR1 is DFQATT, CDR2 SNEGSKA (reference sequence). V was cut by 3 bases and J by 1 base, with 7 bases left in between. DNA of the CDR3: TGCAGTGCTAGTGACAATTCTGGGGCCAACGTCCTGACTTTC. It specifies CSASDNSGANVLTF.

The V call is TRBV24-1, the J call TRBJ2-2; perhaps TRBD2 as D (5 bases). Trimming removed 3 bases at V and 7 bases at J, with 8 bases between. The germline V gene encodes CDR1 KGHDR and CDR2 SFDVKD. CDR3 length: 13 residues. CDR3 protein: CATSDRGRGELFF. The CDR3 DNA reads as TGTGCCACCAGTGATCGGGGTCGCGGGGAGCTGTTTTTT.

Here the CDR3 reads CASSPQGGWEKLFF. In DNA, the CDR3 is TGCGCCAGCAGCCCACAGGGTGGATGGGAAAAACTGTTTTTT. The rearrangement links TRBV5-1 to TRBJ1-4; a possible D gene is TRBD1 (6 bases). CDR1 is SGHRS and CDR2 is YFSETQ in the germline V gene. V was trimmed by 4 bases and J by 8 bases, leaving 15 bases between them. The CDR3 covers 14 residues.

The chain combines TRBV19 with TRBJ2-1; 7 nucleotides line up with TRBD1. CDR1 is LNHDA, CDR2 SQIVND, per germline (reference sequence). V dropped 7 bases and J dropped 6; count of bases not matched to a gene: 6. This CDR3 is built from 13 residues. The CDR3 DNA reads TGTGCCAGTACCAAGGACAGGTTCAATGAGCAGTTCTTC. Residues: CASTKDRFNEQFF.

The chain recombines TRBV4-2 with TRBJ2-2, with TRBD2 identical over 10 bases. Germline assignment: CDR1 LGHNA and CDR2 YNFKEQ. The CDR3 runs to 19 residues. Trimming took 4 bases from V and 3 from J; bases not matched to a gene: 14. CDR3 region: CASSPAGTSEATYTGELFF. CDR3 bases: TGTGCCAGCAGCCCGGCCGGGACTAGCGAGGCGACTTACACCGGGGAGCTGTTTTTT.

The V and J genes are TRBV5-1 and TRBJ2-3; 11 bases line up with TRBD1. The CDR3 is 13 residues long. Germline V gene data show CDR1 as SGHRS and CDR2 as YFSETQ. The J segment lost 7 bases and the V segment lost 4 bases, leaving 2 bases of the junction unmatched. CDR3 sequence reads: CASSGQGANTQYF. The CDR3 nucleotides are TGCGCCAGCAGCGGACAGGGGGCGAATACGCAGTATTTT.

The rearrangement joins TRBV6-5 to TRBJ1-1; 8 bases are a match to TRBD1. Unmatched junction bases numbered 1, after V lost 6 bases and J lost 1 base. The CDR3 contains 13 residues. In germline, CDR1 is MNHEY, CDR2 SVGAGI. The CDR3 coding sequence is TGTGCCAGCAGGGACAGGGAGAACACTGAAGCTTTCTTT. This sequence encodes CASRDRENTEAFF.

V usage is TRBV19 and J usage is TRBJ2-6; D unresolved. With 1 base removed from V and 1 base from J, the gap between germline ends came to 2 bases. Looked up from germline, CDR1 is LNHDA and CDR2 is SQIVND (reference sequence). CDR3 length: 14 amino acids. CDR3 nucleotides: TGTGCCAGTAGTATAGCATCTGGGGCCAACGTCCTGACTTTC. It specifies CASSIASGANVLTF.

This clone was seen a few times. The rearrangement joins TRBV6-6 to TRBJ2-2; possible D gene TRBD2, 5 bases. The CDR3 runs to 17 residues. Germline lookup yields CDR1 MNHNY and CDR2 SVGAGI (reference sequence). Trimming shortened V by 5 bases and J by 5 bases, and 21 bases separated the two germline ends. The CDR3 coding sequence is TGTGCCAGCAGTCGATCTCTGTTCGCGGGTGGTACCGGGGAGCTGTTTTTT. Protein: CASSRSLFAGGTGELFF.

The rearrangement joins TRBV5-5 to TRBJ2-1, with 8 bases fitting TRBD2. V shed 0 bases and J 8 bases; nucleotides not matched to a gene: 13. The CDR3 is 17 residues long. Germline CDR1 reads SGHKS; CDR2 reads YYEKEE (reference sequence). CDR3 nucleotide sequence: TGTGCCAGCAGCTTGGCGGCGGGGGGCACTAGAACCGATGAGCAGTTCTTC. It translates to CASSLAAGGTRTDEQFF.

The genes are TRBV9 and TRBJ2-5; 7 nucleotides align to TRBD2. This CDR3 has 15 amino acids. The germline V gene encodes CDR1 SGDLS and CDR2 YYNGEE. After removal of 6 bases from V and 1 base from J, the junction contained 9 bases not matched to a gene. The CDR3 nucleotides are TGTGCCAGCAACGGACACGGGGGGACCCAAGAGACCCAGTACTTC. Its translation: CASNGHGGTQETQYF.

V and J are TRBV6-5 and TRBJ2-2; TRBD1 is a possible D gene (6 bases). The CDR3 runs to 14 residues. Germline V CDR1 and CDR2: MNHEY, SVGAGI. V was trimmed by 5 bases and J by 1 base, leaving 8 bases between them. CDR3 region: CASSRQENTGELFF. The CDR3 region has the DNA TGTGCCAGCAGTCGACAGGAGAACACCGGGGAGCTGTTTTTT.

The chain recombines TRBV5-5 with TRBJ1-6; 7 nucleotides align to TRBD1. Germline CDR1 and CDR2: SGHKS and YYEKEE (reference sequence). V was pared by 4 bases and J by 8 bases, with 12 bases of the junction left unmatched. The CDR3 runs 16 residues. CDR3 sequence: CASSEIPGTAYSPLHF. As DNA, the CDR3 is TGTGCCAGCAGCGAAATCCCCGGGACAGCTTATTCACCCCTCCACTTT.

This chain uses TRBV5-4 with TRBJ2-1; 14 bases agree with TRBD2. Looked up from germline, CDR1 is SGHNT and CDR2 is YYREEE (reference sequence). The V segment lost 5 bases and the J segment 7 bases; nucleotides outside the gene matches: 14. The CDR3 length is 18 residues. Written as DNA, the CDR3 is TGTGCCAGCAGAGTCGAGGGCAGGGGGACTAGCGGGAGTAATGAGCAGTTCTTC. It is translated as CASRVEGRGTSGSNEQFF.

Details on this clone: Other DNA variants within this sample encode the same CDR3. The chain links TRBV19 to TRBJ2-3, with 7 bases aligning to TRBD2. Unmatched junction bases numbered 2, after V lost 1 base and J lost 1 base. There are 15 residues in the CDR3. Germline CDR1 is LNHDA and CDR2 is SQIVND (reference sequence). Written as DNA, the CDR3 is TGTGCCAGTAGTATAGGCGGGAGTGGCACAGATACGCAGTATTTT. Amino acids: CASSIGGSGTDTQYF.

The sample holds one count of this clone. The CDR3 coding sequence is TGTGCCAGCAGCTTAGCTAGGACAGGGGGCGCAGGCCCGGCTTTCTTT. Its protein product is CASSLARTGGAGPAFF. The chain links TRBV7-2 to TRBJ1-1; 11 bases match TRBD1. Germline V CDR1 and CDR2: SGHTA, FQGNSA. This CDR3 spans 16 amino acids. V gave up 0 bases and J gave up 11 bases; unmatched junction bases: 11. The entire variable domain, with the rest obtained from reference TRBV7-2 and TRBJ1-1, is as follows: GAGVSQSPSNKVTEKGKDVELRCDPISGHTALYWYRQSLGQGLEFLIYFQGNSAPDKSGLPSDRFSAERTGGSVSTLTIQRTQQEDSAVYLCASSLARTGGAGPAFFGQGTRLTVV.

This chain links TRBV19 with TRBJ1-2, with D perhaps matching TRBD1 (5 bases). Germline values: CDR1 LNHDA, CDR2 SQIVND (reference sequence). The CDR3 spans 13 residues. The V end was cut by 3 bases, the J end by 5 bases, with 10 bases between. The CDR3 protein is CASSMQGGYGYTF. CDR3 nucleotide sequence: TGTGCCAGTAGTATGCAGGGTGGGTATGGCTACACCTTC.

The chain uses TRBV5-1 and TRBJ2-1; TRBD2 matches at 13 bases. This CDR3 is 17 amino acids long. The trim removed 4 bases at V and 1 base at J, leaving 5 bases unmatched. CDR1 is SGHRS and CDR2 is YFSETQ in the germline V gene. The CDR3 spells CASSARLAGGSYNEQFF. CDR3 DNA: TGCGCCAGCAGCGCTCGACTAGCGGGGGGATCCTACAATGAGCAGTTCTTC.

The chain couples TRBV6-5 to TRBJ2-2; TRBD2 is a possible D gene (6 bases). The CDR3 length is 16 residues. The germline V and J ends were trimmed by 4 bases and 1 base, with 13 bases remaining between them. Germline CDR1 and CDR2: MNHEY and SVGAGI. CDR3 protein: CASSSLRRGNTGELFF. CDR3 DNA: TGTGCCAGCAGTTCCCTAAGGCGGGGGAACACCGGGGAGCTGTTTTTT.